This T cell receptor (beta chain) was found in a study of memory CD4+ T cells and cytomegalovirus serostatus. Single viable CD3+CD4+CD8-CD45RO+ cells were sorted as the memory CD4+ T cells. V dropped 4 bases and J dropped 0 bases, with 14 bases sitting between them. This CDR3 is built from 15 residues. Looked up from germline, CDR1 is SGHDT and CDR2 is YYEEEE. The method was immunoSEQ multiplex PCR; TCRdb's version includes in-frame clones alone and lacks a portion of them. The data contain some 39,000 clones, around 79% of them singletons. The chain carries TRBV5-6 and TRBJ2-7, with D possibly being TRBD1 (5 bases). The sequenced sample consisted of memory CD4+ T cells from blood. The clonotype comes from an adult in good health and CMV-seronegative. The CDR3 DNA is TGTGCCAGCAGCCTGTCGACAGCCGCCTCCTACGAGCAGTACTTC. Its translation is CASSLSTAASYEQYF.